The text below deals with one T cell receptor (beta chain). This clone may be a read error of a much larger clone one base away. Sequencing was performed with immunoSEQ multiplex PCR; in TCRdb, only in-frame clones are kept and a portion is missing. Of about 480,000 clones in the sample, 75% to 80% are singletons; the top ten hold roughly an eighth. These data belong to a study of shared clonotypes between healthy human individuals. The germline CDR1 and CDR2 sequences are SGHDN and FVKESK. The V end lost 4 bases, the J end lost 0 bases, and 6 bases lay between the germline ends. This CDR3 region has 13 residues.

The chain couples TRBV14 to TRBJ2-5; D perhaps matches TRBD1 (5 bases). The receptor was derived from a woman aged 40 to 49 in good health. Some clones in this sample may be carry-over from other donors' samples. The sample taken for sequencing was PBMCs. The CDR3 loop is CASSRQYQETQYF. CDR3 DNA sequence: TGTGCCAGCAGCCGACAGTACCAAGAGACCCAGTACTTC.